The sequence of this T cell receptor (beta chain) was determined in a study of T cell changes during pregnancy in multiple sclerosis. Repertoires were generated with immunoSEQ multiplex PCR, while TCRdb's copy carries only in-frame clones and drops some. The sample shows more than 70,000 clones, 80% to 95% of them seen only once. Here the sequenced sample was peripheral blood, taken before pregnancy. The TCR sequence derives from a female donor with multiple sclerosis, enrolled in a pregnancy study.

The CDR3 DNA follows: TGCGCCACCTCCGGGACTTCGAACACCGGGGAGCTGTTTTTT. It yields the protein CATSGTSNTGELFF. The J gene is TRBJ2-2, the V gene TRBV5-1, with D perhaps matching TRBD2 (6 bases). Trimming removed 9 bases at V and 0 bases at J, with 12 bases between. Per germline, CDR1 SGHRS and CDR2 YFSETQ. The CDR3 covers 14 residues.